This T cell receptor (beta chain) was observed in a study of long-term antiretroviral therapy in people with HIV. Whole-study findings and limits: Dominant in the repertoire at all time points were clones expanded before ART. Upon ART, diversity increased but remained lower than transplant donor controls.

Germline V gene sequence: CDR1 SGHNT, CDR2 YENEEA. CDR3 length: 14 amino acids. With 5 bases removed from V and 0 bases from J, the gap between germline ends came to 5 bases. A note on this clone: What it recognizes is unknown.

Sequencing relied on immunoSEQ assay v3.0, run at survey level. Profiling relied on immunoSEQ multiplex PCR, and the TCRdb table lists in-frame clones only, not all of them. The sample shows 25,000 to 30,000 clones, about nine tenths of them seen only once. Sequencing used unsorted PBMCs, obtained around 5 years after starting antiretroviral therapy. This receptor was obtained from a woman between 40 and 50 years old with HIV. V and J are TRBV11-3 and TRBJ2-6, with D unresolved. CDR3 nucleotides: TGTGCCAGCAGCCCCCGCTCTGGGGCCAACGTCCTGACTTTC. Amino acids: CASSPRSGANVLTF.